Following are 12 T cell receptor beta chains from one sample sequenced in a study of T-cell reconstitution after alpha-beta-depleted transplantation in children. Construction of the TCRbeta library involved unique molecular identifiers. MiXCR was run by TCRdb on the PCR reads, yielding one entry per CDR3 protein. The sample consists of 330,000 or so distinct CDR3 sequences, around 7.1% of them appearing once. No cognate antigen is known for these TCRs. Study results and limitations: Among T cells one year after transplant, newly produced cells accounted for most counts and diversity.

The material sequenced was peripheral blood, taken 360 days after TCRalphabeta/CD19-depleted stem cell transplant. These receptors came from a female patient aged 2 to 10 who had a stem cell transplant for Fanconi anemia, so the T cells may come from the graft donor.

This clonotype was detected ten times or more. The rearrangement uses TRBV20-1 and TRBJ2-1; 7 positions agree with TRBD2. The ends lost 5 bases at V and 0 bases at J; junction bases unmatched: 10. Germline CDR1 reads DFQATT; CDR2 reads SNEGSKA (reference sequence). The CDR3 has 16 residues. CDR3 protein: CSAPFPGLNSYNEQFF. The CDR3 nucleotides are TGCAGTGCTCCATTCCCGGGACTAAACTCCTACAATGAGCAGTTCTTC.

This clonotype was seen ten or more times. V is TRBV11-2 and J is TRBJ1-5; weak D call: TRBD1 (6 bases). Germline loops: CDR1 SGHAT, CDR2 FQNNGV. The CDR3 runs 15 residues. Deletions cut 4 bases from V and 5 bases from J, with 15 bases between. The DNA of the CDR3 is TGTGCCAGCAGCTCCGGAGACGGGGGCTATCAGCCCCAGCATTTT. Residues: CASSSGDGGYQPQHF.

This clonotype occurred many times. The chain couples TRBV29-1 to TRBJ2-3, with D maybe TRBD1 (7 bases). V was cut by 6 bases and J by 3 bases, with 16 bases left in between. The V gene's germline CDR1 is SQVTM and CDR2 ANQGSEA. The CDR3 contains 14 residues. The CDR3 bases are TGCAGCGTCATCGGGCCAGGGGGGACAGATACGCAGTATTTT. It specifies CSVIGPGGTDTQYF.

This clonotype was observed a handful of times. The chain links TRBV29-1 to TRBJ2-7; D may be TRBD1 (6 bases). Trimming took 7 bases from V and 0 from J, leaving 16 bases between them. The CDR3 covers 14 residues. Germline values: CDR1 SQVTM, CDR2 ANQGSEA. CDR3: CSALTTGISYEQYF. The DNA for the CDR3 is TGCAGCGCCCTGACGACAGGAATCTCCTACGAGCAGTACTTC.

This clonotype showed up many times. The genes are TRBV5-5 and TRBJ2-1; tentative D call: TRBD1 (6 bases). CDR1 SGHKS and CDR2 YYEKEE come from the germline V gene (reference sequence). V was clipped by 4 bases and J by 0 bases, with 11 bases between them. The CDR3 extends over 15 amino acids. CDR3 region: CASSPQGISYNEQFF. CDR3 bases: TGTGCCAGCAGCCCACAGGGAATCTCCTACAATGAGCAGTTCTTC.

The table lists this clonotype with many counts. The J gene is TRBJ2-7, the V gene TRBV28, with D tentatively TRBD1 or TRBD2 (6 bases each). Trimming removed 3 bases at V and 3 bases at J, with 18 bases between. CDR3 length equals 16 residues. Per the germline V gene, CDR1 is MDHEN and CDR2 is SYDVKM. In DNA form, the CDR3 reads TGTGCCAGCAGTTTGTCGCAGGGGATGGACTACTACGAGCAGTACTTC. Translating gives CASSLSQGMDYYEQYF.

V is TRBV5-1 and J is TRBJ2-1; 7 bases are shared with TRBD1. The ends lost 1 base at V and 4 bases at J; junction bases unmatched: 14. Germline values: CDR1 SGHRS, CDR2 YFSETQ. The CDR3 has 18 residues. CDR3 coding DNA: TGCGCCAGCAGCTTGATTGGCGGAGACAGGGTAGTTTACAATGAGCAGTTCTTC. This encodes CASSLIGGDRVVYNEQFF. The full variable domain, its missing parts supplied by reference TRBV5-1 and TRBJ2-1, is KAGVTQTPRYLIKTRGQQVTLSCSPISGHRSVSWYQQTPGQGLQFLFEYFSETQRNKGNFPGRFSGRQFSNSRSEMNVSTLELGDSALYLCASSLIGGDRVVYNEQFFGPGTRLTVL.

This clonotype was counted at least ten times. V usage is TRBV25-1 and J usage is TRBJ1-1; perhaps TRBD1 as D (5 bases). V was clipped by 2 bases and J by 11 bases, with 15 bases between them. This CDR3 comprises 13 residues. Looked up from germline, CDR1 is MGHDK and CDR2 is SYGVNS. The CDR3 here is CASSEPWGRAAFF. Here the CDR3 DNA reads TGTGCCAGCAGTGAACCTTGGGGCAGGGCGGCTTTCTTT.

This clonotype was picked up many times. The chain recombines TRBV5-6 with TRBJ1-2; 7 bases are shared with TRBD1. J lost 0 bases, V lost 3 bases, and 5 bases had no gene match. Germline CDR1 and CDR2: SGHDT and YYEEEE. CDR3 length equals 15 residues. CDR3 DNA: TGTGCCAGCAGCTCCCTGGACAGGTCTAACTATGGCTACACCTTC. This codes for CASSSLDRSNYGYTF. Looking up the rest from reference TRBV5-6 and TRBJ1-2 gives the full variable domain: DAGVTQSPTHLIKTRGQQVTLRCSPKSGHDTVSWYQQALGQGPQFIFQYYEEEERQRGNFPDRFSGHQFPNYSSELNVNALLLGDSALYLCASSSLDRSNYGYTFGSGTRLTVV.

At least ten counts were recorded for this clonotype. Its ends do not fully match the called genes, so a read error is possible. The J gene is TRBJ1-1, the V gene TRBV5-1; D possibly corresponds to TRBD1 (5 bases). CDR3 length equals 13 residues. Germline V gene data show CDR1 as SGHRS and CDR2 as YFSETQ. CDR3 nucleotide sequence: TGTGCCAGCAGCGCGGGTGGGGGAACTGAAGCTTTCTTT. Translated, it gives CASSAGGGTEAFF.

This clonotype has ten or more counts. The chain has TRBV28 and TRBJ2-7; maybe TRBD2 (5 bases). Trimming took 1 base from V and 0 from J, leaving 16 bases between them. The CDR3 has 17 residues. Germline-derived CDR1 and CDR2 are MDHEN and SYDVKM. This chain's CDR3 is CASSLLLQRISSYEQYF. Written as DNA, the CDR3 is TGTGCCAGCAGTTTATTATTACAGCGGATCAGCTCCTACGAGCAGTACTTC.

This clonotype was picked up many times. V gene TRBV4-3 combines with J gene TRBJ1-2; D is ambiguous. The V gene lost 1 base and the J gene lost 7 bases, with 10 bases spanning the gap. The CDR3 spans 13 residues. CDR1 is LGHNA and CDR2 is YSLEER in the germline V gene. CDR3 in DNA: TGCGCCAGCAGCCAAGTACCTCCTGGTGGCTACACCTTC. This translates into CASSQVPPGGYTF.